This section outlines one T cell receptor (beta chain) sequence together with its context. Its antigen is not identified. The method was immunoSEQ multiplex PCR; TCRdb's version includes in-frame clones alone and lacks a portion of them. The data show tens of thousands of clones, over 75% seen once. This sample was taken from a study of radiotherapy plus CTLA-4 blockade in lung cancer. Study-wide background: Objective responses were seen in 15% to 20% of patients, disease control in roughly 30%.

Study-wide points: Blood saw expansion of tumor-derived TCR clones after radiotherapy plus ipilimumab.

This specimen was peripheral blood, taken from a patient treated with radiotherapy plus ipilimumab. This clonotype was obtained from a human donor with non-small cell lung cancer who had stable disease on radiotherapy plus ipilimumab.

The CDR3 nucleotides are TGTGCCAGCAGCTTGGGCCCGGGAGCTGAAAAACTGTTTTTT. Its protein product is CASSLGPGAEKLFF. The chain is built from TRBV5-6 and TRBJ1-4, with D hard to call. The CDR3 length is 14 residues. Germline V gene sequence: CDR1 SGHDT, CDR2 YYEEEE. Trimming took 0 bases from V and 7 from J, leaving 10 bases between them.